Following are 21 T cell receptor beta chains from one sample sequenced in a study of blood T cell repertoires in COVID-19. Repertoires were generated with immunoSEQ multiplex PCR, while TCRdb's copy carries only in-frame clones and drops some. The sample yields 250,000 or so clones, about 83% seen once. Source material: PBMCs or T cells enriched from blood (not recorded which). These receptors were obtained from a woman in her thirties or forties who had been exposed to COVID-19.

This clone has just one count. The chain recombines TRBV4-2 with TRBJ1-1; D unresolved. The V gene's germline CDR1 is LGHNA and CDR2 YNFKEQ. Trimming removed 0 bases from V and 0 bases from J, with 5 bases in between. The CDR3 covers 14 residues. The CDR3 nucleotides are TGTGCCAGCAGCCAAGATCGCGTGAACACTGAAGCTTTCTTT. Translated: CASSQDRVNTEAFF.

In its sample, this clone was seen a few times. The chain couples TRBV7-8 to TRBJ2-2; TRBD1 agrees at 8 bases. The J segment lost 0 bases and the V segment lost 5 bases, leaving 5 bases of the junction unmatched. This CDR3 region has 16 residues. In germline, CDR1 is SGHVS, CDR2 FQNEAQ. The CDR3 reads CASSGTGGTNTGELFF. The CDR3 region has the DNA TGTGCCAGCAGCGGTACAGGGGGGACGAACACCGGGGAGCTGTTTTTT. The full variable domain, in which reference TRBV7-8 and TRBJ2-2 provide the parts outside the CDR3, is GAGVSQSPRYKVAKRGQDVALRCDPISGHVSLFWYQQALGQGPEFLTYFQNEAQLDKSGLPSDRFFAERPEGSVSTLKIQRTQQEDSAVYLCASSGTGGTNTGELFFGEGSRLTVL.

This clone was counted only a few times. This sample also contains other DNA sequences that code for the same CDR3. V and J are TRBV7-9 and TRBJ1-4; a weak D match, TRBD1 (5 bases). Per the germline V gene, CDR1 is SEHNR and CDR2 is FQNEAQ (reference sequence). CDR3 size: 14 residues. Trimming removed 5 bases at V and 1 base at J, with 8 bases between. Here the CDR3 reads CASSRRVTNEKLFF. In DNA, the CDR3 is TGTGCCAGCAGCCGCAGGGTAACTAATGAAAAACTGTTTTTT.

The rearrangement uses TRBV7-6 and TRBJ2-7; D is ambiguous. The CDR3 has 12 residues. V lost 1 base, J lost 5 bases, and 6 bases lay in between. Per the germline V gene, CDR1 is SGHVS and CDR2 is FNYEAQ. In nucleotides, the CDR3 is TGTGCCAGCAGCTTAGGCGCGCACGAGCAGTACTTC. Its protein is CASSLGAHEQYF.

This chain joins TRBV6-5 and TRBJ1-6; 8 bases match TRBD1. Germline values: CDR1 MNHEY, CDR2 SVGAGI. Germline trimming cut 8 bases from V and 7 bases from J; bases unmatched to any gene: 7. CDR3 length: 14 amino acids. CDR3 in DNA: TGTGCCAGCCTGGACACAGGGGGGAATTCACCCCTCCACTTT. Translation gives CASLDTGGNSPLHF.

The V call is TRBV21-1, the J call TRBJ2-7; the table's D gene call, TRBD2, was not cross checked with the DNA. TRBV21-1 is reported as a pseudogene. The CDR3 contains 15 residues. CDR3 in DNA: TGTGCCAGCTTCCTTAGCGGGGCTGCAGCCTACGAGCAGTACTTC. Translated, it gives CASFLSGAAAYEQYF.

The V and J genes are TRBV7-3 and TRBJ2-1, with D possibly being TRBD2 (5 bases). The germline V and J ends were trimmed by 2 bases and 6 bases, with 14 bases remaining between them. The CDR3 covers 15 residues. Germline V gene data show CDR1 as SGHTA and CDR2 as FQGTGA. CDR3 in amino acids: CASSLWLASGNEQFF. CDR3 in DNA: TGTGCCAGCAGCTTATGGCTAGCATCGGGCAATGAGCAGTTCTTC.

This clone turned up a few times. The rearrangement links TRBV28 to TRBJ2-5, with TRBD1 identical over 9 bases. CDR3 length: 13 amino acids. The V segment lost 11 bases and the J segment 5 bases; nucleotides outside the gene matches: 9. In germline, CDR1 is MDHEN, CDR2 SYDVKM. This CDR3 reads CAASTGGRETQYF. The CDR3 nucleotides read TGTGCCGCCAGTACAGGGGGCCGGGAGACCCAGTACTTC.

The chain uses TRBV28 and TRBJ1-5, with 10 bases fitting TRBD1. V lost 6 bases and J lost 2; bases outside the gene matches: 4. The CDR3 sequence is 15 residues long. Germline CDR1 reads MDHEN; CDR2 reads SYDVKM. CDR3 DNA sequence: TGTGCCAGCAGAGCGACAGGGGGCGGCAATCAGCCCCAGCATTTT. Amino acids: CASRATGGGNQPQHF.

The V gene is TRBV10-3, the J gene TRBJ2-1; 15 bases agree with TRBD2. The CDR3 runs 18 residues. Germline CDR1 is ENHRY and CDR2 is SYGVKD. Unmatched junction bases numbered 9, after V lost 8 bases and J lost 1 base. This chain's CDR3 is CAIGRTSGGVVSYNEQFF. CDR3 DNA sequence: TGTGCCATCGGGAGGACTAGCGGGGGGGTAGTTTCCTACAATGAGCAGTTCTTC.

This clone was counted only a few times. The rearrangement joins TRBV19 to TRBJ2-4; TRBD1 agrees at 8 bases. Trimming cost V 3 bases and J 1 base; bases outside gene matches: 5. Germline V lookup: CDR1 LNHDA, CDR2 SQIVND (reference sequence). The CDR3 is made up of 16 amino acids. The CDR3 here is CASSIGQGRAKNIQYF. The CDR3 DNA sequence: TGTGCCAGTAGTATTGGACAGGGTAGGGCCAAAAACATTCAGTACTTC.

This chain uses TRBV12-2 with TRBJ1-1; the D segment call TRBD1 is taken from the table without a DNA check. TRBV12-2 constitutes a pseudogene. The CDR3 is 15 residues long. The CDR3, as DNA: TGTGCAAGTCGCTCCATATGGACAGGGGGCGATGAAGCTTTCTTT. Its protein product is CASRSIWTGGDEAFF.

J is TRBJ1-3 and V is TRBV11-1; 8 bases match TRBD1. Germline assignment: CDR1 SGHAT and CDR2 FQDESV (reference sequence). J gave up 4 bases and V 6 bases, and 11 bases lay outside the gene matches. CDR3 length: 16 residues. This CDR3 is CASSPQPGTGGNTIYF. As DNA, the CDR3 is TGTGCCAGCAGTCCGCAACCCGGGACAGGAGGAAACACCATATATTTT. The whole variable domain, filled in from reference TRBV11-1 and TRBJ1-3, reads EAEVAQSPRYKITEKSQAVAFWCDPISGHATLYWYRQILGQGPELLVQFQDESVVDDSQLPKDRFSAERLKGVDSTLKIQPAELGDSAMYLCASSPQPGTGGNTIYFGEGSWLTVV.

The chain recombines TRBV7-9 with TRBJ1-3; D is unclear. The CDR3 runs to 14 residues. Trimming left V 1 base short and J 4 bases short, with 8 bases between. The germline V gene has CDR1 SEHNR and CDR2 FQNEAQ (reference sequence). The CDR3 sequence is CASSLGGFGNTIYF. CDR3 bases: TGTGCCAGCAGCTTAGGAGGGTTCGGAAACACCATATATTTT.

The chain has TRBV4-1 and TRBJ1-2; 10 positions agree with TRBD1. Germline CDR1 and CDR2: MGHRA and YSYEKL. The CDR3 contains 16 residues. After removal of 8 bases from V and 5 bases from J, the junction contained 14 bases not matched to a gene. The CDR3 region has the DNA TGCGCCAGCCTTCCTCAAACGGGACAGGGGATGTATGGCTACACCTTC. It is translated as CASLPQTGQGMYGYTF.

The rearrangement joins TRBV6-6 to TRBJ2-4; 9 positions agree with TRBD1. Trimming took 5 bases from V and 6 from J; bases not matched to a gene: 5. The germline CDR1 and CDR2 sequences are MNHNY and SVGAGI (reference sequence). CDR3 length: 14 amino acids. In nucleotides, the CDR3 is TGTGCCAGCAGTCGACAGGGGGTCGGAAACATTCAGTACTTC. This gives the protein CASSRQGVGNIQYF.

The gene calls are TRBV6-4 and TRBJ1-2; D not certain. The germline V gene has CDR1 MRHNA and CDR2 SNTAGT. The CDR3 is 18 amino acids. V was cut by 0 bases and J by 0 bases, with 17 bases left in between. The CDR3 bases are TGTGCCAGCAGTGACTCGGTTGTAGGAGGACCCCCTAACTATGGCTACACCTTC. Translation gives CASSDSVVGGPPNYGYTF.

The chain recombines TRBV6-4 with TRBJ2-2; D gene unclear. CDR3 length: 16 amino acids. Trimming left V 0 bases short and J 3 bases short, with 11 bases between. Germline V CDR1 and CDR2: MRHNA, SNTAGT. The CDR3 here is CASSDSTVGDTGELFF. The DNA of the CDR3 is TGTGCCAGCAGTGACTCGACTGTCGGCGACACCGGGGAGCTGTTTTTT.

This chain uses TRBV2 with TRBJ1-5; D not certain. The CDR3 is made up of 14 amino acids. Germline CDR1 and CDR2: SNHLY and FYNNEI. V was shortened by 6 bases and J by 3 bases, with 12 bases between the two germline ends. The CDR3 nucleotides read TGTGCCAGCAGACCCGACTCCGACAATCAGCCCCAGCATTTT. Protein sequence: CASRPDSDNQPQHF.

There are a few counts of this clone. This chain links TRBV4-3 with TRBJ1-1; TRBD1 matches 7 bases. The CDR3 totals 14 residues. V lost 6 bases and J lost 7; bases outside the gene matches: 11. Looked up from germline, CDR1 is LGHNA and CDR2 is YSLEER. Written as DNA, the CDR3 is TGCGCCAGCAGTCCAACAGGGGTAACTGGTGAAGCTTTCTTT. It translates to CASSPTGVTGEAFF.

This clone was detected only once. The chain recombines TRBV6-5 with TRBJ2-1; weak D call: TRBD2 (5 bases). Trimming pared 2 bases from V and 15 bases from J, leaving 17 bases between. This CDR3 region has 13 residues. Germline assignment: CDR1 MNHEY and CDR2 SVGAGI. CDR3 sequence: CASSYDVTRPRFF. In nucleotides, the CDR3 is TGTGCCAGCAGTTACGATGTTACTAGGCCTCGGTTCTTC.